The 15 T cell receptor beta chains below all came from one sample that was sequenced in a study of identical twins. Via MiXCR, TCRdb re-called the 5' RACE reads, giving one row per CDR3 protein. The table shows some 200,000 distinct CDR3 sequences, with 6% to 9% occurring only once. These data are also associated with another study on yellow fever vaccine responses in identical twins.

Specimen: memory (CD45RO+) T cells sorted from blood. These receptors originate from a young woman in good health.

In this sample, this clonotype turned up many times. V and J are TRBV6-4 and TRBJ2-1; 13 nucleotides align to TRBD2. Germline V gene lookup returns CDR1 MRHNA and CDR2 SNTAGT. With V trimmed by 6 bases and J by 7 bases, 6 bases remained unmatched. The CDR3 loop spans 15 amino acids. The CDR3 loop reads CASRATSGGGNEQFF. The CDR3 nucleotides are TGTGCCAGCAGAGCTACTAGCGGGGGGGGTAATGAGCAGTTCTTC.

The rearrangement joins TRBV7-9 to TRBJ2-4; D not resolved. Trimming took off 1 base at V and 0 bases at J, with 10 bases between the two ends. Germline V gene data show CDR1 as SEHNR and CDR2 as FQNEAQ (reference sequence). CDR3 length equals 16 residues. CDR3 bases: TGTGCCAGCAGCTTAGGGGCACACACAGCCAAAAACATTCAGTACTTC. Its protein is CASSLGAHTAKNIQYF. The entire variable domain, with the rest obtained from reference TRBV7-9 and TRBJ2-4, is as follows: DTGVSQNPRHKITKRGQNVTFRCDPISEHNRLYWYRQTLGQGPEFLTYFQNEAQLEKSRLLSDRFSAERPKGSFSTLEIQRTEQGDSAMYLCASSLGAHTAKNIQYFGAGTRLSVL.

This clonotype has ten or more counts. The J gene is TRBJ2-5, the V gene TRBV6-1; D uncertain. Germline V CDR1 and CDR2: MNHNS, SASEGT. The V and J ends lost 6 bases and 0 bases respectively, with 11 bases between them. This CDR3 spans 14 amino acids. This CDR3 reads CASSLGPDQETQYF. The CDR3 DNA reads as TGTGCCAGCAGCCTCGGCCCGGACCAAGAGACCCAGTACTTC.

This clonotype was recorded a few times. The chain links TRBV29-1 to TRBJ2-1, with 9 bases that match TRBD2. Germline CDR1 SQVTM, CDR2 ANQGSEA. With V trimmed by 3 bases and J by 5 bases, 2 bases remained unmatched. The CDR3 totals 13 residues. The CDR3 region has the DNA TGCAGCGTTGAGGCGGGGGGGCACAATGAGCAGTTCTTC. Amino acid sequence: CSVEAGGHNEQFF.

This clonotype was found a few times. This sequence joins TRBV6-4 and TRBJ2-1; 7 nucleotides match TRBD1. Germline V gene data show CDR1 as MRHNA and CDR2 as SNTAGT. V was pared by 3 bases and J by 12 bases, with 8 bases of the junction left unmatched. The CDR3 is 13 amino acids. The CDR3 sequence: CASSETGTVGQFF. CDR3 nucleotides: TGTGCCAGCAGTGAGACAGGGACCGTCGGGCAGTTCTTC.

This clonotype was picked up many times. The chain recombines TRBV10-3 with TRBJ2-3; D is unclear. Germline CDR1 reads ENHRY; CDR2 reads SYGVKD. V lost 2 bases, J lost 6 bases, and 24 bases lay in between. This CDR3 is 18 amino acids long. This chain's CDR3 is CAISEPTDVVVRTDTQYF. CDR3 sequence (DNA): TGTGCCATCAGTGAGCCTACCGATGTAGTAGTCCGGACGGATACGCAGTATTTT.

This clonotype was seen only a few times. V usage is TRBV13 and J usage is TRBJ2-7; possibly TRBD1 for D (6 bases). V gave up 8 bases and J gave up 2 bases, with 16 bases separating them. Germline CDR1 PRHDT, CDR2 FYEKMQ (reference sequence). The CDR3 sequence is 14 residues long. CDR3 nucleotides: TGTGCCAGCCACCTCGGACAGACCCCCTACGAGCAGTACTTC. Its protein is CASHLGQTPYEQYF.

This clonotype was seen at least ten times. This chain connects TRBV7-8 to TRBJ2-7; D remains unclear. V was cut by 0 bases and J by 3 bases, with 9 bases left in between. This CDR3 is 14 amino acids long. In germline, CDR1 is SGHVS, CDR2 FQNEAQ. The CDR3 loop is CASSLAIPFYEQYF. The CDR3 bases are TGTGCCAGCAGCTTAGCGATTCCTTTCTACGAGCAGTACTTC. Together with reference TRBV7-8 and TRBJ2-7, the CDR3 gives the full variable domain: GAGVSQSPRYKVAKRGQDVALRCDPISGHVSLFWYQQALGQGPEFLTYFQNEAQLDKSGLPSDRFFAERPEGSVSTLKIQRTQQEDSAVYLCASSLAIPFYEQYFGPGTRLTVT.

This clonotype was counted at least ten times. The genes are TRBV29-1 and TRBJ2-1, with D possibly being TRBD2 (5 bases). The CDR3 extends over 13 amino acids. Looked up from germline, CDR1 is SQVTM and CDR2 is ANQGSEA. V lost 3 bases, J lost 6 bases, and 12 bases lay in between. CDR3 coding DNA: TGCAGCGTTGAGGGAGCGATGATCAATGAGCAGTTCTTC. Its protein product is CSVEGAMINEQFF.

Ten or more counts support this clonotype. This chain joins TRBV5-1 and TRBJ2-2; 7 positions agree with TRBD1. Germline V gene data show CDR1 as SGHRS and CDR2 as YFSETQ. The CDR3 spans 12 residues. Trimming at V came to 4 bases and at J to 11 bases, leaving 5 bases not matched to a gene. The DNA of the CDR3 is TGCGCCAGCAGCCGGGACAGCGGCGAGCTGTTTTTT. This translates into CASSRDSGELFF.

V is TRBV7-6 and J is TRBJ1-3; D is unresolved. Between the trimmed V and J ends, which lost 1 base and 0 bases, there was a span of 10 bases. The CDR3 sequence is 16 residues long. Germline CDR1 and CDR2: SGHVS and FNYEAQ. This CDR3 is CASSLEVGSSGNTIYF. Here the CDR3 DNA reads TGTGCCAGCAGCTTAGAGGTGGGATCCTCTGGAAACACCATATATTTT.

This clonotype was counted between two and nine times. V is TRBV4-3 and J is TRBJ2-1; 8 bases line up with TRBD2. CDR1 and CDR2 (germline): LGHNA, YSLEER. This CDR3 has 15 residues. The ends lost 6 bases at V and 10 bases at J; junction bases unmatched: 14. As DNA, the CDR3 is TGCGCCAGCAGTCCCGGGACTAGGTTTGCCTGGGAGCAGTTCTTC. It yields the protein CASSPGTRFAWEQFF.

This clonotype occurred many times. The gene calls are TRBV4-1 and TRBJ1-6, with D uncertain. Germline CDR1 MGHRA, CDR2 YSYEKL. Trimming removed 4 bases at V and 9 bases at J, with 13 bases between. The CDR3 has 14 amino acids. The CDR3 coding sequence is TGCGCCAGCAGCCGGGAGGGTCCTGGTTCACCCCTCCACTTT. This translates into CASSREGPGSPLHF.

At least ten counts were recorded for this clonotype. The chain combines TRBV4-3 with TRBJ2-1; maybe TRBD1 (5 bases). The CDR3 runs 16 residues. Trimming removed 0 bases from V and 3 bases from J, with 12 bases in between. Germline assignment: CDR1 LGHNA and CDR2 YSLEER. CDR3 nucleotides: TGCGCCAGCAGCCAAGATTCTTTTACAGGCTACAATGAGCAGTTCTTC. Translation gives CASSQDSFTGYNEQFF.

This clonotype was recorded a few times. This sequence joins TRBV20-1 and TRBJ2-5; D perhaps matches TRBD1 (5 bases). Trimming pared 8 bases from V and 5 bases from J, leaving 24 bases between. CDR1 and CDR2 from the germline V gene are DFQATT and SNEGSKA (reference sequence). This CDR3 is built from 15 residues. As DNA, the CDR3 is TGCAGTTCCACAGTGGGGCAAAGGGTTGGTGAGACCCAGTACTTC. This translates into CSSTVGQRVGETQYF.